Below, 29 T cell receptor beta chains from the same sample are listed, as sequenced in a study of tumor and adjacent non-tumor tissue in lung cancer. The template was RNA from unsorted bulk tissue. This non-tumor lung sample came from over 3 cm beyond the tumor edge. TCRbeta libraries were built with three rounds of nested PCR, modified from ARM-PCR. One entry per CDR3 protein, called by TCRdb with MiXCR from the multiplex PCR reads. In the table there are about 98,000 distinct CDR3 sequences, more than 80% of which are singletons. The sample was distant non-tumor lung tissue. Receptors were obtained from a man in his sixties with small cell lung cancer.

The CDR3 is CASSYSIQGLADNEQFF. CDR3 sequence (DNA): TGTGCCAGCAGTTACTCGATCCAGGGACTAGCCGACAATGAGCAGTTCTTC. J is TRBJ2-1 and V is TRBV6-5, with 9 bases identical to TRBD2. V lost 0 bases, J lost 5 bases, and 8 bases stayed unmatched. This CDR3 has 17 residues. Germline assignment: CDR1 MNHEY and CDR2 SVGAGI.

With respect to this clonotype: At one boundary the junction diverges from the germline segment, which might be a read error. The CDR3 DNA reads TGCGCCAGTAGCTTGGATAGGGGGGGTCGTGAAGCTTTCTTT. Its translation: CASSLDRGGREAFF. The genes are TRBV5-1 and TRBJ1-1; D is possibly TRBD1 (6 bases). Germline values: CDR1 SGHRS, CDR2 YFSETQ. This CDR3 comprises 14 residues.

This clonotype was seen a few times. At one end the junction does not follow the germline gene, possibly because of a read error. The rearrangement uses TRBV7-9 and TRBJ2-4; TRBD1 might be the D (6 bases). The germline CDR1 and CDR2 sequences are SEHNR and FQNEAQ (reference sequence). The CDR3 totals 13 residues. The CDR3 loop reads CAGSQGYSNIQYF. CDR3 coding DNA: TGTGCCGGCAGTCAGGGGTATTCCAACATTCAGTACTTC.

The chain uses TRBV5-4 and TRBJ2-1, with D tentatively TRBD2 (7 bases). The germline V gene has CDR1 SGHNT and CDR2 YYREEE (reference sequence). V was trimmed by 5 bases and J by 11 bases, leaving 20 bases between them. The CDR3 length is 14 residues. The CDR3 reads CASSLGLGGNKQFF. The CDR3 DNA reads as TGTGCCAGCAGTTTAGGACTAGGGGGGAATAAGCAGTTCTTC.

The V gene is TRBV29-1, the J gene TRBJ2-6; D possibly corresponds to TRBD1 (5 bases). From germline, CDR1 is SQVTM and CDR2 ANQGSEA. Deletions cut 6 bases from V and 17 bases from J, with 26 bases between. The CDR3 totals 14 residues. The CDR3 DNA sequence: TGCAGCGTCGGCGAAAACTCTGGGGCCAAGGTCGTGACTTTC. Its translation is CSVGENSGAKVVTF.

This clonotype was seen just once. An end of the junction differs from the germline gene, which may be a read error. The V and J genes are TRBV28 and TRBJ1-6; D gene ambiguous. This CDR3 is 14 amino acids long. Germline V gene sequence: CDR1 MDHEN, CDR2 SYDVKM. This CDR3 is CASSRTRVDSPFHF. The CDR3 DNA is TGTGCCAGCAGTCGAACAAGGGTAGATTCACCCTTCCACTTT.

This clonotype has just a few counts. An end of the junction does not agree with germline; a read error may underlie this. CDR3 bases: TGTGCCATCAGTTTCTCGGCTAGCGAGGATACGCAGTGTTTT. Translating gives CAISFSASEDTQCF. The genes are TRBV10-3 and TRBJ2-3, with a possible D match to TRBD2 (6 bases). There are 14 residues in the CDR3. CDR1 ENHRY and CDR2 SYGVKD come from the germline V gene.

A word on this clonotype: One end of the junction fails to match germline, which may point to a read error. The chain joins TRBV9 to TRBJ2-3; TRBD2 might be the D (5 bases). The CDR3 runs to 15 residues. Germline V gene data show CDR1 as SGDLS and CDR2 as YYNGEE. This CDR3 reads CASSVHSGSTDRQYF. Here the CDR3 DNA reads TGTGCCAGCAGCGTACACTCGGGGAGCACAGATAGGCAGTATTTT. The full variable domain, its missing parts supplied by reference TRBV9 and TRBJ2-3, is DSGVTQTPKHLITATGQRVTLRCSPRSGDLSVYWYQQSLDQGLQFLIQYYNGEERAKGNILERFSAQQFPDLHSELNLSSLELGDSALYFCASSVHSGSTDRQYFGPGTRLTVL.

There are a few counts of this clonotype. The CDR3 end shows no conserved phenylalanine or tryptophan, and so a read error is likely. This sequence joins TRBV6-1 and TRBJ2-4; TRBD2 aligns across 8 bases. V shed 7 bases, J shed 13 bases, and the junction held 15 bases outside the gene matches. Germline CDR1 is MNHNS and CDR2 is SASEGT. The CDR3 loop spans 14 amino acids. CDR3 residues: CASTARGAGGRQYL. DNA for the CDR3: TGTGCCAGCACCGCCAGGGGTGCGGGAGGCCGACAGTACCTC.

Concerning this clonotype itself: Given the absence of the conserved phenylalanine or tryptophan at the CDR3 end, a read error is likely. V and J are TRBV11-2 and TRBJ2-1, with 10 bases identical to TRBD2. Germline-derived CDR1 and CDR2 are SGHAT and FQNNGV. The CDR3 totals 18 residues. CDR3 coding DNA: TGTGCCAGTAGCTCATATAATTGGGGACTAGCGCGAGAGGAGCGGCAGTTCCTC. Protein product: CASSSYNWGLAREERQFL.

Details on this clonotype: An end of the junction does not agree with germline; a read error may underlie this. The chain couples TRBV6-1 to TRBJ2-7, with D uncertain. Looked up from germline, CDR1 is MNHNS and CDR2 is SASEGT. The CDR3 loop spans 15 amino acids. The CDR3 is CASKIQNGQNYEHYF. In DNA, the CDR3 is TGTGCCAGCAAGATTCAAAATGGTCAGAACTACGAGCACTATTTC.

The CDR3 region is CASSYRVQVVYNEQFF. Written as DNA, the CDR3 is TGTGCCAGCAGTTATAGGGTTCAAGTGGTTTACAATGAGCAGTTCTTC. V and J are TRBV6-5 and TRBJ2-1; D not resolved. The CDR3 loop spans 16 amino acids. With 3 bases removed from V and 4 bases from J, the gap between germline ends came to 16 bases. Per the germline V gene, CDR1 is MNHEY and CDR2 is SVGAGI.

Ten or more counts support this clonotype. The J gene is TRBJ2-6, the V gene TRBV30, with D perhaps matching TRBD1 (5 bases). Germline V gene lookup returns CDR1 GTSNPN and CDR2 SVGIG (reference sequence). The CDR3 totals 15 residues. V lost 2 bases and J 0 bases, leaving 8 bases between the germline ends. The CDR3 nucleotides read TGTGCCTGGAGTCTTAGGGGCTCTGGGGCCAACGTCCTGACTTTC. This codes for CAWSLRGSGANVLTF.

This clonotype was picked up many times. The gene calls are TRBV29-1 and TRBJ2-5; D might be TRBD1 (6 bases). The CDR3 contains 14 residues. Trimming took 4 bases from V and 5 from J, leaving 17 bases between them. Per the germline V gene, CDR1 is SQVTM and CDR2 is ANQGSEA. CDR3 nucleotide sequence: TGCAGCGTTGCATTACAGTCTGGGGGCGAGACCCAGTACTTC. Its translation: CSVALQSGGETQYF.

Notes on this clonotype: One end of the junction fails to match germline, which may point to a read error. The V gene is TRBV20-1, the J gene TRBJ1-4; maybe TRBD1 (5 bases). This CDR3 contains 12 residues. The germline gives CDR1 DFQATT, CDR2 SNEGSKA (reference sequence). CDR3 DNA sequence: TGCAGTGCTAGAGGGACAAACGAAAAACAGGTTTTT. It is translated as CSARGTNEKQVF.

For this clonotype: The junction shows a germline mismatch at one end, possibly a read error. This sequence joins TRBV20-1 and TRBJ1-2; 7 nucleotides align to TRBD1. CDR1 is DFQATT and CDR2 is SNEGSKA in the germline V gene (reference sequence). The length of the CDR3 is 14 residues. CDR3 nucleotides: TGCAGTGTACTTAGGAGGGACAGAGAGTATGACTACACCTTC. Protein: CSVLRRDREYDYTF.

In regard to this clonotype: One base away lies a much larger clone, so this may be a sequencing read error. The chain links TRBV28 to TRBJ1-5; a weak D match, TRBD1 (5 bases). Germline V gene sequence: CDR1 MDHEN, CDR2 SYDVKM. The CDR3 has 12 amino acids. CDR3 nucleotide sequence: TGTGTCAGCAGTCAACGGGGCCAGCCCCAGCATTTT. As protein: CVSSQRGQPQHF.

The chain is built from TRBV11-2 and TRBJ2-5, with D hard to call. Germline V lookup: CDR1 SGHAT, CDR2 FQNNGV. Trimming removed 2 bases from V and 11 bases from J, with 12 bases in between. The CDR3 totals 12 residues. CDR3 bases: TGTGCCAGCAGCTTAAGGAAGGAGAAGCAGTACTTC. This encodes CASSLRKEKQYF. Combining the CDR3 with reference TRBV11-2 and TRBJ2-5 gives the whole variable domain EAGVAQSPRYKIIEKRQSVAFWCNPISGHATLYWYQQILGQGPKLLIQFQNNGVVDDSQLPKDRFSAERLKGVDSTLKIQPAKLEDSAVYLCASSLRKEKQYFGPGTRLLVL.

Points on this clonotype: A much bigger clone sits one base away, suggesting this may be a read error. The chain joins TRBV5-1 to TRBJ1-2, with D uncertain. In germline, CDR1 is SGHRS, CDR2 YFSETQ. This CDR3 contains 13 residues. V lost 4 bases and J lost 7, with 14 bases in between. In nucleotides, the CDR3 is TGCGCCAGCAGCCGAGGCTGGGCAAGTGGCTACACCTTC. It codes for CASSRGWASGYTF.

The chain uses TRBV11-3 and TRBJ2-2; 7 positions match TRBD2. The CDR3 runs 16 residues. Germline CDR1 and CDR2: SGHNT and YENEEA. The CDR3 is CANSLTAGVVNGELFF. The DNA for the CDR3 is TGTGCTAACAGCTTAACCGCGGGAGTGGTCAACGGGGAGCTGTTTTTT.

Remarks on this clonotype: At one end, the junction sequence differs from germline, possibly due to a read error. The genes are TRBV5-4 and TRBJ2-2; D is uncertain. This CDR3 region has 14 residues. The germline V gene has CDR1 SGHNT and CDR2 YYREEE (reference sequence). The DNA of the CDR3 is TGTGTCAGCAGCTCCGTTGCGAACATCGGGGAGCTGTTTTTT. Its translation: CVSSSVANIGELFF.

About this clonotype itself: The CDR3 end shows no conserved phenylalanine or tryptophan, and so a read error is likely. V is TRBV11-2 and J is TRBJ2-1, with D perhaps TRBD1 (5 bases). Germline values: CDR1 SGHAT, CDR2 FQNNGV. V was shortened by 1 base and J by 9 bases, with 22 bases between the two germline ends. The CDR3 is 17 residues long. The CDR3 sequence: CASSLVTAQSSCSEQFS. CDR3 nucleotides: TGTGCCAGCAGCTTAGTGACAGCCCAGAGCTCCTGCAGTGAGCAGTTCTCC.

This clonotype occurred many times. An end of the junction does not agree with germline; a read error may underlie this. This CDR3 is CASTIDRGNQPQQF. The CDR3 DNA sequence: TGTGCCAGCACTATCGACAGGGGTAATCAGCCCCAGCAATTT. The chain joins TRBV6-1 to TRBJ1-5; TRBD1 matches 8 bases. Germline CDR1 is MNHNS and CDR2 is SASEGT. The CDR3 is 14 amino acids.

This clonotype was picked up one time. As DNA, the CDR3 is TGCGCCAGCAGTGACTTCAGGGGCAATGTCTACACCTTC. Protein sequence: CASSDFRGNVYTF. The gene calls are TRBV10-2 and TRBJ1-2; D may be TRBD1 (6 bases). The CDR3 totals 13 residues. In germline, CDR1 is WSHSY, CDR2 SAAADI. Trimming took 3 bases from V and 10 from J, leaving 15 bases between them.

This clonotype occurred once. A much larger clone differs from this one at a single base, so this may be a read error. The final CDR3 position lacks the conserved phenylalanine or tryptophan, pointing to a likely read error. The chain joins TRBV11-2 to TRBJ1-6, with TRBD1 matching over 7 bases. CDR1 and CDR2 from the germline V gene are SGHAT and FQNNGV. There are 13 residues in the CDR3. J lost 14 bases, V lost 5 bases, and 9 bases had no gene match. The CDR3 reads CASSDNRGLALHI. The CDR3 DNA sequence: TGTGCCAGCAGCGACAACAGGGGTCTGGCCCTCCACATT.

This clonotype occurred many times. This chain links TRBV6-6 with TRBJ2-7, with D possibly TRBD1 on 5 matching bases. The CDR3 runs 14 residues. Trimming shortened V by 7 bases and J by 9 bases, and 22 bases separated the two germline ends. Germline CDR1 and CDR2: MNHNY and SVGAGI (reference sequence). The CDR3: CASTDRLENKGQYF. In DNA, the CDR3 is TGTGCCAGCACCGACAGATTGGAAAACAAGGGGCAGTACTTC.

Points on this clonotype: At one end, the junction sequence differs from germline, possibly due to a read error. This sequence joins TRBV20-1 and TRBJ2-6; either TRBD1 or TRBD2 may supply D (5 bases each). Germline V gives CDR1 DFQATT, CDR2 SNEGSKA (reference sequence). This CDR3 has 15 amino acids. CDR3 sequence: CSARTVSSGANVRTF. Here the CDR3 DNA reads TGCAGTGCTAGGACAGTCTCCTCCGGGGCCAACGTCCGGACTTTC.

This clonotype was seen more than once but under ten times. The final CDR3 position lacks the conserved phenylalanine or tryptophan, pointing to a likely read error. The chain employs TRBV6-2 or TRBV6-3 and TRBJ1-1, with D uncertain. This CDR3 contains 13 residues. Germline loops: CDR1 MNHEY, CDR2 SVGEGT. The CDR3 is CASCGSRARRAFY. CDR3 nucleotides: TGTGCTAGCTGCGGCAGCCGTGCGAGGCGAGCTTTCTAT.

The chain is built from TRBV5-1 and TRBJ2-1; D is perhaps TRBD2 (6 bases). CDR1 SGHRS and CDR2 YFSETQ come from the germline V gene. V lost 5 bases and J lost 1, with 13 bases in between. The CDR3 length is 15 residues. The CDR3 DNA follows: TGCGCCAGCAGATTGAACGGGGGTTCCTACAATGAGCAGTTCTTC. This gives the protein CASRLNGGSYNEQFF.